The TCR beta chain described here comes from a study of identical twins. Points from the study as a whole: Models underpredicted monozygotic twin sharing of out-of-frame TCR alpha.

The CDR3 runs 13 residues. V lost 0 bases to trimming and J lost 11 bases, with 16 bases between them. Germline-derived CDR1 and CDR2 are DFQATT and SNEGSKA (reference sequence). One entry per CDR3 protein results from TCRdb running MiXCR on the 5' RACE reads. The sample consists of 140,000 to 150,000 distinct CDR3 sequences, around 3.5% of them appearing once. This clonotype came up many times. What it binds is unknown. The sequenced sample consisted of memory T cells sorted from blood. This chain joins TRBV20-1 and TRBJ1-1; a possible D gene is TRBD1 (5 bases). The sequence was collected from a man between 18 and 29 years old in good health. The CDR3 coding sequence is TGCAGTGCTAGAGAAGAAGGAGACAGTGAGGCTTTCTTT. This sequence encodes CSAREEGDSEAFF.